One sample yielded the 8 T cell receptor beta chains listed below, sequenced in a study of blood T cell repertoires in COVID-19. Measured with immunoSEQ multiplex PCR; TCRdb has only the in-frame clones, and not every one. This table has fewer than 300,000 clones, 91% appearing once. The sequencing sample was made of peripheral blood. The receptors stem from a woman in her 30s with COVID-19, enrolled during active disease.

The chain recombines TRBV30 with TRBJ1-2; 7 bases agree with TRBD1. After removal of 1 base from V and 3 bases from J, the junction contained 2 bases not matched to a gene. CDR3 length equals 13 residues. The V gene's germline CDR1 is GTSNPN and CDR2 SVGIG (reference sequence). The CDR3 DNA is TGTGCCTGGAGTGCTGACAGGGACTATGGCTACACCTTC. It specifies CAWSADRDYGYTF.

This sequence joins TRBV12-3 or TRBV12-4 and TRBJ1-5; TRBD1 matches at 8 bases. The CDR3 loop spans 13 amino acids. The ends lost 5 bases at V and 5 bases at J; junction bases unmatched: 2. Here the CDR3 DNA reads TGTGCCAGCAGTGGGACAGGTTATCAGCCCCAGCATTTT. It translates to CASSGTGYQPQHF.

The J gene is TRBJ2-3, the V gene TRBV29-1; D perhaps matches TRBD1 (6 bases). The length of the CDR3 is 13 residues. Trimming shortened V by 8 bases and J by 1 base, and 13 bases separated the two germline ends. The germline gives CDR1 SQVTM, CDR2 ANQGSEA. DNA of the CDR3: TGCAGCTTAATACAGGGAGGCACAGATACGCAGTATTTT. This encodes CSLIQGGTDTQYF.

The CDR3: CASSLRRSSGRAAYEQYF. CDR3 sequence (DNA): TGTGCCAGCAGTTTAAGAAGGTCTAGCGGGAGGGCTGCCTACGAGCAGTACTTC. The chain uses TRBV28 and TRBJ2-7; the match to TRBD2 covers 12 bases. Germline CDR1 reads MDHEN; CDR2 reads SYDVKM. CDR3 size: 18 residues. The J segment lost 2 bases and the V segment lost 2 bases, leaving 10 bases of the junction unmatched.

The CDR3 DNA sequence: TGTGCCAGCAGTTACAGGACTAGCGACTACGAGCAGTACTTC. Translated, it gives CASSYRTSDYEQYF. This sequence joins TRBV6-2 or TRBV6-3 and TRBJ2-7; 9 nucleotides line up with TRBD2. Trimming removed 2 bases from V and 3 bases from J; junction bases left unmatched: 2. Germline loops: CDR1 MNHEY, CDR2 SVGEGT. This CDR3 is 14 amino acids long.

This chain uses TRBV19 with TRBJ1-1, with D hard to call. The ends were cut back, 1 base at V and 2 bases at J, with 2 bases in the middle. Germline CDR1 is LNHDA and CDR2 is SQIVND (reference sequence). This CDR3 is 12 amino acids long. Here the CDR3 DNA reads TGTGCCAGTAGTATAGTAAACACTGAAGCTTTCTTT. Translation: CASSIVNTEAFF.

The rearrangement joins TRBV27 to TRBJ2-2; the match to TRBD2 covers 8 bases. Germline CDR1 reads MNHEY; CDR2 reads SMNVEV (reference sequence). V shed 4 bases and J 1 base; nucleotides not matched to a gene: 11. The CDR3 runs 18 residues. The CDR3 is CASSSTHSGTRNTGELFF. CDR3 nucleotide sequence: TGTGCCAGCAGTTCGACACATAGCGGGACAAGGAACACCGGGGAGCTGTTTTTT.

In the case of this clone: Other DNA sequences from this sample encode an identical CDR3 as well. The chain combines TRBV7-9 with TRBJ1-1; D is unresolved. The CDR3 contains 13 residues. Germline V CDR1 and CDR2: SEHNR, FQNEAQ (reference sequence). The V end lost 3 bases, the J end lost 0 bases, and 5 bases lay between the germline ends. The CDR3 here is CASSFPVNTEAFF. The CDR3 DNA is TGTGCCAGCAGCTTCCCGGTGAACACTGAAGCTTTCTTT.